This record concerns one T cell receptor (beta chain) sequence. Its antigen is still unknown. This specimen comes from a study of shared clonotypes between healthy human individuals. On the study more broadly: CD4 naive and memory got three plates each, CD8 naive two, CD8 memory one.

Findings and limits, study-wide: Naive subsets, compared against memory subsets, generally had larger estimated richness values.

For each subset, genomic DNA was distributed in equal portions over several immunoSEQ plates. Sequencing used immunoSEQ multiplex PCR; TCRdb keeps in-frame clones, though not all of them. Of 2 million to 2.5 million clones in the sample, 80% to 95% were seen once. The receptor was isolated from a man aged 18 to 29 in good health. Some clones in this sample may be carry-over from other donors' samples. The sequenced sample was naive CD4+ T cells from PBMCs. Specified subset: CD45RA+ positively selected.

The CDR3 loop is CAWSGQIGTYEQYF. CDR3 bases: TGTGCCTGGAGTGGACAGATTGGGACCTACGAGCAGTACTTC. The chain carries TRBV30 and TRBJ2-5, with D maybe TRBD1 (5 bases). The J call may be faulty, since TRBJ2-7 better matches the DNA end. The CDR3 sequence is 14 residues long. CDR1 is GTSNPN, CDR2 SVGIG, per germline (reference sequence).